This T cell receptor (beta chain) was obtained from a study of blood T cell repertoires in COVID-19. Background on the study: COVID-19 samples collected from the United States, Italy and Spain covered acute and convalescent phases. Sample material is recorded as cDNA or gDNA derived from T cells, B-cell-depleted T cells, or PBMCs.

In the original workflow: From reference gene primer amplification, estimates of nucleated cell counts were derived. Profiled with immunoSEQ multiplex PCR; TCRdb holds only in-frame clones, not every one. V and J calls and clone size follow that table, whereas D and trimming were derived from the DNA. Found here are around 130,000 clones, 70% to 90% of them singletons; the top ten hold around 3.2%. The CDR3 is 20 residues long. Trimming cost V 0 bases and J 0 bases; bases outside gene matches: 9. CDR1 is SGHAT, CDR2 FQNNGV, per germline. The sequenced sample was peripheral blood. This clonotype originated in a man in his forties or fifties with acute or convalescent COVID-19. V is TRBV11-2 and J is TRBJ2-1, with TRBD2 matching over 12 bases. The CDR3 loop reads CASSLETSGRLTSSYNEQFF. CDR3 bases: TGTGCCAGCAGCTTAGAAACTAGCGGGAGGCTCACCAGCTCCTACAATGAGCAGTTCTTC. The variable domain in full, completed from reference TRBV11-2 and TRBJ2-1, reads EAGVAQSPRYKIIEKRQSVAFWCNPISGHATLYWYQQILGQGPKLLIQFQNNGVVDDSQLPKDRFSAERLKGVDSTLKIQPAKLEDSAVYLCASSLETSGRLTSSYNEQFFGPGTRLTVL.